Below are 25 T cell receptor beta chains sequenced from a single sample in a study of blood T cell repertoires in COVID-19. TCRdb keeps only in-frame clones here, not all; method: immunoSEQ multiplex PCR. This repertoire shows fewer than 250,000 clones, about 85% found once; its top ten account for 20% to 25%. Sample: PBMCs or T cells enriched from blood (not recorded which). The receptors come from a woman in her thirties or forties in a cohort exposed to, infected with or recovered from COVID-19 (not recorded which).

This chain uses TRBV30 with TRBJ1-2, with D tentatively TRBD1 (6 bases). There are 12 residues in the CDR3. Trimming took off 0 bases at V and 8 bases at J, with 10 bases between the two ends. Germline CDR1 and CDR2: GTSNPN and SVGIG (reference sequence). The CDR3 sequence is CAWSVGQRGYTF. CDR3 nucleotide sequence: TGTGCCTGGAGTGTCGGACAGAGAGGCTACACCTTC.

The chain uses TRBV11-2 and TRBJ2-1; TRBD2 agrees at 12 bases. This CDR3 has 19 residues. Germline V lookup: CDR1 SGHAT, CDR2 FQNNGV. The V and J ends lost 0 bases and 4 bases, in that order; junction bases with no gene match: 10. CDR3 DNA: TGTGCCAGCAGCTTAGATGAAGGGACTACTAGCGGGGGGTACAATGAGCAGTTCTTC. As protein: CASSLDEGTTSGGYNEQFF.

The J gene is TRBJ2-3, the V gene TRBV5-1; a possible D gene is TRBD1 (5 bases). The germline gives CDR1 SGHRS, CDR2 YFSETQ. V lost 0 bases to trimming and J lost 6 bases, with 5 bases between them. This CDR3 is 12 amino acids long. In nucleotides, the CDR3 is TGCGCCAGCAGCTTGGCAGGGGATACGCAGTATTTT. Translated, it gives CASSLAGDTQYF.

This clone was seen more than once but under ten times. V is TRBV29-1 and J is TRBJ1-4; D is ambiguous. Trimming pared 6 bases from V and 7 bases from J, leaving 9 bases between. The germline gives CDR1 SQVTM, CDR2 ANQGSEA. This CDR3 is built from 11 residues. CDR3 nucleotides: TGCAGCGTAGGAGACGGTGAAAAACTGTTTTTT. The encoded protein is CSVGDGEKLFF.

The J gene is TRBJ2-1, the V gene TRBV14; D remains ambiguous. CDR3 size: 17 residues. Germline CDR1 reads SGHDN; CDR2 reads FVKESK. Trimming stripped 0 bases from V and 0 bases from J, with 12 bases between. CDR3 sequence: CASSQDARRSSYNEQFF. Here the CDR3 DNA reads TGTGCCAGCAGCCAAGACGCGAGACGGAGCTCCTACAATGAGCAGTTCTTC.

The V gene is TRBV21-1, the J gene TRBJ1-4; no check of the table's D call, TRBD1, against the DNA was made. TRBV21-1 is described as a pseudogene. The CDR3 is made up of 20 amino acids. The CDR3 reads CASSKARPDNSPATNEKLFF. The DNA of the CDR3 is TGTGCCAGCAGCAAAGCTAGACCGGACAATTCTCCAGCAACTAATGAAAAACTGTTTTTT.

The V call is TRBV24-1, the J call TRBJ2-3, with D maybe TRBD2 (6 bases). V lost 4 bases and J lost 6, with 19 bases in between. Germline V lookup: CDR1 KGHDR, CDR2 SFDVKD. This CDR3 contains 16 residues. The CDR3 sequence: CATSDRPGLLGDTQYF. The CDR3 bases are TGTGCCACCAGTGACCGCCCGGGACTCTTGGGGGATACGCAGTATTTT.

V is TRBV5-1 and J is TRBJ1-1; 11 bases agree with TRBD1. CDR3 size: 18 residues. V shed 3 bases, J shed 2 bases, and the junction held 12 bases outside the gene matches. Germline-derived CDR1 and CDR2 are SGHRS and YFSETQ. CDR3 in amino acids: CASSSPAIGTGGNTEAFF. CDR3 nucleotide sequence: TGCGCCAGCAGCTCCCCTGCTATCGGGACAGGGGGAAACACTGAAGCTTTCTTT.

The sample holds one count of this clone. This chain uses TRBV7-9 with TRBJ1-2, with 10 nucleotides matching TRBD1. The V gene end was trimmed by 4 bases and the J gene end by 5 bases; junction bases not matched to a gene: 7. This CDR3 is built from 15 residues. CDR1 and CDR2 from the germline V gene are SEHNR and FQNEAQ (reference sequence). The CDR3: CASSYTTGGEYGYTF. The CDR3 DNA reads TGTGCCAGCAGCTATACGACAGGGGGCGAATATGGCTACACCTTC.

This clone was detected only a few times. This chain's CDR3 is CASSNDRDEQYF. The CDR3 bases are TGTGCCAGCAGCAACGACAGGGACGAGCAGTACTTC. J is TRBJ2-7 and V is TRBV2; the match to TRBD1 covers 7 bases. The germline V gene has CDR1 SNHLY and CDR2 FYNNEI. Unmatched junction bases numbered 4, after V lost 6 bases and J lost 5 bases. The CDR3 consists of 12 residues.

This clone was recorded a few times. The chain carries TRBV29-1 and TRBJ2-7; 7 bases map to TRBD1. Germline V CDR1 and CDR2: SQVTM, ANQGSEA. CDR3 length: 14 residues. The V gene end was trimmed by 4 bases and the J gene end by 1 base; junction bases not matched to a gene: 7. The CDR3 protein is CSVVGTVISYEQYF. For the CDR3, the DNA is TGCAGCGTTGTCGGGACAGTGATTTCCTACGAGCAGTACTTC.

The chain combines TRBV5-1 with TRBJ2-2, with TRBD1 as a possible D gene (6 bases). CDR1 is SGHRS, CDR2 YFSETQ, per germline. Trimming shortened V by 4 bases and J by 6 bases, and 13 bases separated the two germline ends. The CDR3 is 14 amino acids. The DNA for the CDR3 is TGCGCCAGCAGCACTTCAGGGGATCCCGGGGAGCTGTTTTTT. Translating it yields CASSTSGDPGELFF.

The chain employs TRBV2 and TRBJ1-6, with 12 positions matching TRBD1. This CDR3 comprises 16 residues. CDR1 SNHLY and CDR2 FYNNEI come from the germline V gene. V lost 6 bases to trimming and J lost 7 bases; unmatched junction nucleotides: 7. CDR3 protein: CASRRDRGPRNSPLHF. The CDR3 bases are TGTGCCAGCAGACGGGACAGGGGGCCTCGAAATTCACCCCTCCACTTT.

This chain joins TRBV4-2 and TRBJ2-5; 9 bases agree with TRBD2. V was pared by 4 bases and J by 5 bases, with 17 bases of the junction left unmatched. CDR1 is LGHNA, CDR2 YNFKEQ, per germline. The CDR3 sequence is 18 residues long. This CDR3 is CASSRKESWRGGRETQYF. CDR3 DNA: TGTGCCAGCAGCCGGAAGGAGAGTTGGCGGGGGGGCCGGGAGACCCAGTACTTC.

This clone was found a few times. The chain recombines TRBV6-5 with TRBJ2-1; D remains unclear. Trimming removed 0 bases from V and 10 bases from J, with 7 bases in between. CDR3 length: 12 amino acids. Germline lookup yields CDR1 MNHEY and CDR2 SVGAGI. CDR3 DNA: TGTGCCAGCAGTTACTCGGGCAGAGAGCAGTTCTTC. It specifies CASSYSGREQFF.

This clone was counted between two and nine times. The chain joins TRBV9 to TRBJ2-7; D perhaps matches TRBD2 (5 bases). V was shortened by 0 bases and J by 2 bases, with 15 bases between the two germline ends. Germline values: CDR1 SGDLS, CDR2 YYNGEE. This CDR3 is 16 amino acids long. Here the CDR3 DNA reads TGTGCCAGCAGCGTAGGGGGTGCGGGTAAACCCTACGAGCAGTACTTC. This gives the protein CASSVGGAGKPYEQYF.

This chain connects TRBV9 to TRBJ2-6; 8 bases fit TRBD2. Per the germline V gene, CDR1 is SGDLS and CDR2 is YYNGEE. The CDR3 covers 17 residues. With 2 bases clipped from V and 2 bases from J, the junction kept 6 bases outside the gene matches. The CDR3, as DNA: TGTGCCAGCAGCGTCAATCCGCGGGGGGCTGGGGCCAACGTCCTGACTTTC. This translates into CASSVNPRGAGANVLTF.

This chain links TRBV18 with TRBJ1-1; 8 nucleotides agree with TRBD1. With V trimmed by 6 bases and J by 5 bases, 14 bases remained unmatched. From germline, CDR1 is KGHSH and CDR2 LQKENI. This CDR3 contains 16 residues. The DNA for the CDR3 is TGTGCCAGCTCGCAGGTTCGGCCAGGGGGCTGGACTGAAGCTTTCTTT. As protein: CASSQVRPGGWTEAFF.

The chain couples TRBV12-3 or TRBV12-4 to TRBJ2-7, with D perhaps matching TRBD1 (6 bases). The CDR3 spans 12 residues. Trimming cost V 5 bases and J 4 bases, with 9 bases left between them. The CDR3 here is CASSVTGYEQYF. The CDR3 nucleotides are TGTGCCAGCAGTGTGACAGGTTACGAGCAGTACTTC.

The chain carries TRBV7-9 and TRBJ2-7, with D tentatively TRBD2 (6 bases). Germline loops: CDR1 SEHNR, CDR2 FQNEAQ (reference sequence). Trimming pared 5 bases from V and 2 bases from J, leaving 10 bases between. The CDR3 extends over 13 amino acids. The CDR3 spells CASSISGPYEQYF. The CDR3 bases are TGTGCCAGCAGCATTAGCGGCCCCTACGAGCAGTACTTC.

The rearrangement links TRBV30 to TRBJ1-3; 8 positions match TRBD1. This CDR3 comprises 14 residues. CDR1 is GTSNPN and CDR2 is SVGIG in the germline V gene (reference sequence). The trim removed 7 bases at V and 0 bases at J, leaving 5 bases unmatched. The CDR3 spells CAYDRGSSGNTIYF. In DNA form, the CDR3 reads TGTGCCTACGACAGGGGCTCCTCTGGAAACACCATATATTTT. Combining the CDR3 with reference TRBV30 and TRBJ1-3 gives the whole variable domain SQTIHQWPATLVQPVGSPLSLECTVEGTSNPNLYWYRQAAGRGLQLLFYSVGIGQISSEVPQNLSASRPQDRQFILSSKKLLLSDSGFYLCAYDRGSSGNTIYFGEGSWLTVV.

V is TRBV19 and J is TRBJ2-7, with 9 bases that match TRBD1. The germline gives CDR1 LNHDA, CDR2 SQIVND (reference sequence). CDR3 length equals 14 residues. Trimming took 4 bases from V and 5 from J; bases not matched to a gene: 6. CDR3 DNA sequence: TGTGCCAGTAGTACCGGACAGGGGCTTGACGAGCAGTACTTC. Protein sequence: CASSTGQGLDEQYF.

The chain employs TRBV6-1 and TRBJ1-4, with D maybe TRBD1 (5 bases). Trimming cost V 0 bases and J 12 bases, with 14 bases left between them. Germline CDR1 MNHNS, CDR2 SASEGT. The CDR3 has 14 residues. The CDR3 bases are TGTGCCAGCAGTGAAGCGTCAGTTTTAGGGGAACTGTTTTTT. Protein: CASSEASVLGELFF.

The chain couples TRBV7-2 to TRBJ2-3; 10 nucleotides agree with TRBD2. The V gene end was trimmed by 4 bases and the J gene end by 5 bases; junction bases not matched to a gene: 6. The germline CDR1 and CDR2 sequences are SGHTA and FQGNSA. This CDR3 region has 15 residues. The CDR3 loop is CASSYVGTSEDTQYF. CDR3 coding DNA: TGTGCCAGCAGCTACGTAGGGACTAGCGAAGATACGCAGTATTTT.

The chain carries TRBV19 and TRBJ1-3, with unresolved D. V shed 3 bases and J shed 3 bases, with 12 bases lying between them. The germline V gene has CDR1 LNHDA and CDR2 SQIVND (reference sequence). This CDR3 region has 15 residues. The CDR3 sequence: CASSIGSQRGNTIYF. DNA for the CDR3: TGTGCCAGTAGTATCGGGTCGCAGCGTGGAAACACCATATATTTT.